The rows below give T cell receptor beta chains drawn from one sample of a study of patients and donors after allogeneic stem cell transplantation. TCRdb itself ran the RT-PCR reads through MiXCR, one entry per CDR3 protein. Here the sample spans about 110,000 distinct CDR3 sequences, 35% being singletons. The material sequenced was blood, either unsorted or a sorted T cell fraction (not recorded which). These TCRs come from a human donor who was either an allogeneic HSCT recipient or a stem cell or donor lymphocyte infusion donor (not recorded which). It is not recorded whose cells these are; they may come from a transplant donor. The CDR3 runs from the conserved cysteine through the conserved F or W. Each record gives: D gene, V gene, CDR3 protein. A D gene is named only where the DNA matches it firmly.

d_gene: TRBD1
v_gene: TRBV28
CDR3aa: CASSPRDRPLGGTEAFF

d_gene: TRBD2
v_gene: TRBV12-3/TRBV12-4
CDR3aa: CASSMGLAEYEQYF

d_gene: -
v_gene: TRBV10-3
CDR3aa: CAISETGLIYEQYF

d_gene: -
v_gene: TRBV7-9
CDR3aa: CASSPKSAGNTIYF

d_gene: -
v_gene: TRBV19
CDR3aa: CASSIRVHQPQHF

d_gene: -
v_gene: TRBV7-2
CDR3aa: CASSFQGKGNTIYF

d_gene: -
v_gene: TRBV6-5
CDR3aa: CASRDLTGLQPQHF

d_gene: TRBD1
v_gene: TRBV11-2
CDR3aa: CASSNDRDYGYTF

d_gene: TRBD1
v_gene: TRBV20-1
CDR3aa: CSANTGEGNEKLFF

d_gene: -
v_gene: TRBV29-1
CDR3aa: CSVLTGVQETQYF

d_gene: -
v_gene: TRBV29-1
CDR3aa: CSAGTTREAIYF

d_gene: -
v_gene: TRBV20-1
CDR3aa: CSARDRRKSSYEQYF

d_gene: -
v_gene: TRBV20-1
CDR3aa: CSPQPDLYNEQFF

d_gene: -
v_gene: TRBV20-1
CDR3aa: CSAPRGVLNTEAFF

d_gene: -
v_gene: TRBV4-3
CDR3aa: CASSRQLAMETQYF

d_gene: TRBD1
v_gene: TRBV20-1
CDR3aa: CSARLTGREFLQPQHF

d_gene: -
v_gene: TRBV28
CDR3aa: CASSKQGGYGYTF

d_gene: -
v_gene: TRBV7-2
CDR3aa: CASSPHKRGLREKLFF

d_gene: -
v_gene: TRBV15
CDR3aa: CATSSEFRDTDTQYF

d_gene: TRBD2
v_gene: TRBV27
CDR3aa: CASSLQHRAGVPSTDTQYF

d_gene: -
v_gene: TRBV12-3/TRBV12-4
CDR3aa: CASSLPPGQPQHF

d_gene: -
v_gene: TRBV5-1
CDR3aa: CASSLLRETYEQYF

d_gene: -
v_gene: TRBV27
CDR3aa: CASKGMGFHEQYF

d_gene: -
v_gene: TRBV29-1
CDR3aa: CSVPQAGEYGYTF

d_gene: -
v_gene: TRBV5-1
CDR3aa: CASSLGTEYYNSPLHF

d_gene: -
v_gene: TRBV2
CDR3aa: CASSEGGSAAKNIQYF

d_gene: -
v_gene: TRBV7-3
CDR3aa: CASSQGVNTEAFF

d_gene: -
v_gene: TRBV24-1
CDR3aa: CATSDYTYGYTF

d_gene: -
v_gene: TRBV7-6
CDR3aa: CASSPSRASTEAFF

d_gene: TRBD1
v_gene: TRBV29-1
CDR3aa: CSTRQGQADTQYF

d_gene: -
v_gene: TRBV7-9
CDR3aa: CASSPTDGSLGVSGYTF

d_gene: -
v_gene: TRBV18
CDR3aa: CASSPKSGSYNEQFF

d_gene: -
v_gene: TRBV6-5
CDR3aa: CASSKTQNTEAFF

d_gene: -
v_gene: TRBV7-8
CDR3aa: CASSWRGPPKQFF

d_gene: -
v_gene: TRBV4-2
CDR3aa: CASSPDLERRGVQPQHF

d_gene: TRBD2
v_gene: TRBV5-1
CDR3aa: CASSTTSGSSYEQYF

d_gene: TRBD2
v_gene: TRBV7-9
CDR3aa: CASSLVRAGGNDEQFF

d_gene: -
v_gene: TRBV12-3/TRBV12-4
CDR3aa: CASSSGSNIQYF

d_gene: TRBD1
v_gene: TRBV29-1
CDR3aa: CSPGQGGQPQHF

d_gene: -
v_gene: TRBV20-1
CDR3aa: CSAGEAFEQFF

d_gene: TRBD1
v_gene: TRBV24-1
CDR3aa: CATSDTTGGDYGYTF

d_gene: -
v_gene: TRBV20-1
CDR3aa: CSALELRSSYNSPLHF

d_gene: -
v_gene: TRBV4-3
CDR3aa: CASSPRGPGTYNEQFF